What follows describes a single T cell receptor beta chain. Its antigen remains unknown. Germline V gives CDR1 SGHRS, CDR2 YFSETQ. The CDR3 runs to 14 residues. The V end lost 4 bases, the J end lost 2 bases, and 13 bases lay between the germline ends. These data are taken from a study of T cells in Graves' hyperthyroidism and ophthalmopathy. RNA transcripts yielded amplified TCR beta CDR3 regions. The HTBI primer set was used in a first-round RT-PCR of the TCR CDR3. TCRdb processed the multiplex PCR reads anew with MiXCR; each CDR3 protein has one entry. The sample includes about 540,000 distinct CDR3 sequences, under 60% of them seen just once. The study enrolled patients aged 18 to 65 with newly diagnosed hyperthyroidism of under 2 months' duration. General study results and limits: Ophthalmopathy, which appeared later, was predicted by the model a median roughly 6.6 months before onset.

V gene TRBV5-1 combines with J gene TRBJ2-7; D is perhaps TRBD1 (5 bases). This clonotype was obtained from a young woman with Graves' hyperthyroidism. The sequencing input was peripheral blood or thyroid tissue (not recorded which). CDR3 in DNA: TGCGCCAGCAGCCCCAGACAGACTCCCTACGAGCAGTACTTC. The encoded protein is CASSPRQTPYEQYF.